The rows below give T cell receptor beta chains drawn from one sample of a study of T cells after yellow fever vaccination. TCRdb re-called the 5' RACE reads through MiXCR, storing one row per CDR3 protein. The repertoire holds roughly 330,000 distinct CDR3 sequences, with around 6.8% as singletons. Sequenced here: PBMCs, sampled roughly seven weeks after the first yellow fever vaccination. The origin of the receptors is a man aged 18 to 29 who received the YFV17D yellow fever vaccine. The CDR3 runs from the conserved cysteine through the conserved F or W. D genes are given only for firm matches. Clone sizes are given selectively: once, few, many, or a class where the clone is expanded.

v_call,j_call,d_call,clone_size,cdr3_aa,cdr3_nt
TRBV20-1,TRBJ1-1,NA,NA,CSASGQVMNTEAFF,TGCAGTGCTAGTGGTCAGGTCATGAACACTGAAGCTTTCTTT
TRBV19,TRBJ2-2,NA,few,CASSTPLGGGLVTGELFF,TGTGCCAGTAGTACCCCTTTGGGGGGGGGCCTCGTGACCGGGGAGCTGTTTTTT
TRBV7-9,TRBJ1-5,TRBD1,few,CASSQTGPGGNQPQHF,TGTGCCAGCAGCCAGACAGGGCCTGGGGGCAATCAGCCCCAGCATTTT
TRBV20-1,TRBJ1-2,NA,NA,CSAMAAPRDGYGYTF,TGCAGTGCTATGGCCGCGCCAAGGGATGGCTATGGCTACACCTTC
TRBV30,TRBJ2-1,NA,few,CAWVGTPSYNEQFF,TGTGCCTGGGTTGGGACTCCTTCCTACAATGAGCAGTTCTTC
TRBV24-1,TRBJ2-2,NA,many,CATSDSGWLRNTGELFF,TGTGCCACCAGTGACTCTGGGTGGCTTAGGAACACCGGGGAGCTGTTTTTT
TRBV20-1,TRBJ1-2,NA,few,CSALQGGNGYTF,TGCAGTGCTCTCCAGGGAGGGAATGGCTACACCTTC
TRBV4-2,TRBJ1-1,TRBD1,NA,CASSQVRTGPPKGEAFF,TGTGCCAGCAGCCAAGTCCGGACAGGTCCTCCTAAGGGTGAAGCTTTCTTT
TRBV4-1,TRBJ2-7,NA,many,CASSQEGRRYGEQYF,TGCGCCAGCAGCCAAGAGGGACGTCGCTATGGTGAGCAGTACTTC
TRBV7-9,TRBJ2-1,NA,NA,CASSLPQLLSYNEQFF,TGTGCCAGCAGCTTACCACAGCTTCTATCCTACAATGAGCAGTTCTTC
TRBV2,TRBJ2-5,NA,few,CASSEVWRETQYF,TGTGCCAGCAGTGAAGTGTGGCGGGAGACCCAGTACTTC
TRBV7-2,TRBJ1-2,NA,NA,CASRFDGASLGYTF,TGTGCCAGCAGGTTCGACGGGGCCTCCCTGGGCTACACCTTC
TRBV6-1,TRBJ1-6,TRBD1,many,CASGPGQGRSPLHF,TGTGCCTCGGGACCGGGACAGGGGAGATCACCCCTCCACTTT
TRBV5-4,TRBJ2-1,NA,few,CASSLEGGITNNEQFF,TGTGCCAGCAGCTTGGAAGGTGGCATCACAAACAATGAGCAGTTCTTC
TRBV4-3,TRBJ2-4,TRBD2,many,CASSPGTSGGNIQYF,TGCGCCAGCAGCCCCGGTACTAGCGGGGGAAACATTCAGTACTTC
TRBV18,TRBJ1-2,NA,NA,CASSPAGDPGDGYTF,TGTGCCAGCTCACCAGCGGGAGATCCTGGGGATGGCTACACCTTC
TRBV9,TRBJ2-7,NA,NA,CASSVGEGAYEQYF,TGTGCCAGCAGCGTAGGGGAGGGGGCATACGAGCAGTACTTC
TRBV3-1,TRBJ2-7,NA,NA,CASSQGRVTYEPYF,TGTGCCAGCAGCCAAGGGCGGGTGACTTACGAGCCGTACTTC
TRBV18,TRBJ2-2,NA,NA,CASSFRPGPTNTGELFF,TGTGCCAGCTCATTCCGGCCGGGGCCCACTAACACCGGGGAGCTGTTTTTT
TRBV6-5,TRBJ1-1,NA,NA,CASSRTRNTEAFF,TGTGCCAGCAGTCGGACAAGGAACACTGAAGCTTTCTTT
TRBV5-4,TRBJ2-3,TRBD2,NA,CASSPSTSVATDTQYF,TGTGCCAGCAGCCCCTCGACTAGCGTCGCCACAGATACGCAGTATTTT
TRBV20-1,TRBJ2-5,NA,few,CSALGGGTQETQYF,TGCAGTGCACTCGGAGGGGGAACCCAAGAGACCCAGTACTTC